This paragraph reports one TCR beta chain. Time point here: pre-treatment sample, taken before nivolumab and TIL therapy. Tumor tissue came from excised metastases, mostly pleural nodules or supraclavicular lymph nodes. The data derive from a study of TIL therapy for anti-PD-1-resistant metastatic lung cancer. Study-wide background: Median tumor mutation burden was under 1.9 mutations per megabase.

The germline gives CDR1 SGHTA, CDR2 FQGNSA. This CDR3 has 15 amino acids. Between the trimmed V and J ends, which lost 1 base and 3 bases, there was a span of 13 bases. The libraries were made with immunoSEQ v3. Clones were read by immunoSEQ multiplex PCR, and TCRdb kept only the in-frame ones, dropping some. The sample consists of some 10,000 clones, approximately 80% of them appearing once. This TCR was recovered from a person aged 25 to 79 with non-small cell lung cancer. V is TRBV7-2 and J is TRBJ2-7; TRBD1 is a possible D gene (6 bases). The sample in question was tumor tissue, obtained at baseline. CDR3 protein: CASSLVARGSYEQYF. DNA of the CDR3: TGTGCCAGCAGCTTAGTTGCCAGGGGAAGCTACGAGCAGTACTTC. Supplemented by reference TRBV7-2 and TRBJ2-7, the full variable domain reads GAGVSQSPSNKVTEKGKDVELRCDPISGHTALYWYRQSLGQGLEFLIYFQGNSAPDKSGLPSDRFSAERTGGSVSTLTIQRTQQEDSAVYLCASSLVARGSYEQYFGPGTRLTVT.